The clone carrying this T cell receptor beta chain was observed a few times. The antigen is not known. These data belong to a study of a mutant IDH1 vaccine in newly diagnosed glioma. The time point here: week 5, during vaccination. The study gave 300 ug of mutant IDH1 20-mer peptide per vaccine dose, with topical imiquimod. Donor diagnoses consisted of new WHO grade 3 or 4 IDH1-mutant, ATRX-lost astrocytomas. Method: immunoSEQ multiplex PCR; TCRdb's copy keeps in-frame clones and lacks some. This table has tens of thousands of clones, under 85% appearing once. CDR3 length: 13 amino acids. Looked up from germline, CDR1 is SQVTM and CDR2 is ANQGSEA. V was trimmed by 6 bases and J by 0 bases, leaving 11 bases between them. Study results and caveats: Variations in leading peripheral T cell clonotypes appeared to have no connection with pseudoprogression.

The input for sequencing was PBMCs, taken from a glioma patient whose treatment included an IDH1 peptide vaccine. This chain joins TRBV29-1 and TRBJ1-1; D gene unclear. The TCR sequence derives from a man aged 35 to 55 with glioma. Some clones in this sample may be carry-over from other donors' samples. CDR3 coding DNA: TGCAGCGTATGGGGTTCTATGAACACTGAAGCTTTCTTT. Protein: CSVWGSMNTEAFF.